The 28 T cell receptor beta chains in this list originate from one sample, sequenced in a study of technical replicates of blood from several donors. Assay used: immunoSEQ multiplex PCR; TCRdb lists only in-frame clones, some missing. The repertoire holds more than 80,000 clones, 95% seen once, with 0.2% to 0.25% in the top ten. Sequencing was performed on T cells isolated from PBMCs. The receptors were sampled from a human donor in good health.

The chain employs TRBV18 and TRBJ1-2; the match to TRBD1 covers 7 bases. Germline-derived CDR1 and CDR2 are KGHSH and LQKENI. The CDR3 has 19 residues. J gave up 0 bases and V 3 bases, and 16 bases lay outside the gene matches. The CDR3 sequence: CASSPIPLQGNLANYGYTF. As DNA, the CDR3 is TGTGCCAGCTCACCCATTCCCCTACAGGGGAACTTAGCTAACTATGGCTACACCTTC. The whole variable domain, filled in from reference TRBV18 and TRBJ1-2, reads NAGVMQNPRHLVRRRGQEARLRCSPMKGHSHVYWYRQLPEEGLKFMVYLQKENIIDESGMPKERFSAEFPKEGPSILRIQQVVRGDSAAYFCASSPIPLQGNLANYGYTFGSGTRLTVV.

The V and J genes are TRBV5-5 and TRBJ1-1; D may be TRBD1 (5 bases). The V gene lost 6 bases and the J gene lost 8 bases, with 20 bases spanning the gap. Germline V lookup: CDR1 SGHKS, CDR2 YYEKEE (reference sequence). The CDR3 runs 14 residues. CDR3 in DNA: TGTGCCAGCATCCAGTCGGGGCCCAGCGGGGAAGCTTTCTTT. Protein sequence: CASIQSGPSGEAFF.

V gene TRBV19 combines with J gene TRBJ1-3, with D possibly being TRBD1 (6 bases). Germline-derived CDR1 and CDR2 are LNHDA and SQIVND (reference sequence). V lost 6 bases, J lost 5 bases, and 17 bases lay in between. This CDR3 spans 15 amino acids. In DNA form, the CDR3 reads TGTGCCAGTAGGTTAACAGGGATAATTAGAAACACCATATATTTT. This gives the protein CASRLTGIIRNTIYF.

The chain couples TRBV27 to TRBJ1-4; D is ambiguous. The germline V and J ends were trimmed by 2 bases and 5 bases, with 12 bases remaining between them. The CDR3 loop spans 15 amino acids. CDR1 and CDR2 from the germline V gene are MNHEY and SMNVEV (reference sequence). As DNA, the CDR3 is TGTGCCAGCAGTTTAGTCGCAGCGGGGAATGAAAAACTGTTTTTT. Protein product: CASSLVAAGNEKLFF. Based on the CDR3 plus reference TRBV27 and TRBJ1-4, the full variable domain is EAQVTQNPRYLITVTGKKLTVTCSQNMNHEYMSWYRQDPGLGLRQIYYSMNVEVTDKGDVPEGYKVSRKEKRNFPLILESPSPNQTSLYFCASSLVAAGNEKLFFGSGTQLSVL.

The rearrangement links TRBV19 to TRBJ2-1, with 11 positions matching TRBD2. V trimming: 4 bases; J trimming: 6 bases; junction bases outside the gene matches: 11. The CDR3 sequence is 17 residues long. Germline CDR1 LNHDA, CDR2 SQIVND (reference sequence). This chain's CDR3 is CASSTFSGTSGLNEQFF. The CDR3 DNA reads as TGTGCCAGTAGTACTTTCTCCGGGACTAGCGGACTCAATGAGCAGTTCTTC.

J is TRBJ1-2 and V is TRBV5-4; D is unclear. The CDR3 is made up of 15 amino acids. From germline, CDR1 is SGHNT and CDR2 YYREEE (reference sequence). The V gene lost 3 bases and the J gene lost 12 bases, with 24 bases spanning the gap. The CDR3 loop reads CASSSPGMGVVADTF. CDR3 DNA sequence: TGTGCCAGCAGCTCCCCGGGGATGGGCGTTGTGGCGGACACCTTC. Filled out from reference TRBV5-4 and TRBJ1-2, the complete variable domain reads ETGVTQSPTHLIKTRGQQVTLRCSSQSGHNTVSWYQQALGQGPQFIFQYYREEENGRGNFPPRFSGLQFPNYSSELNVNALELDDSALYLCASSSPGMGVVADTFGSGTRLTVV.

This chain connects TRBV27 to TRBJ2-7, with D perhaps matching TRBD1 (6 bases). CDR3 size: 13 residues. V was shortened by 5 bases and J by 6 bases, with 14 bases between the two germline ends. Germline V CDR1 and CDR2: MNHEY, SMNVEV (reference sequence). The DNA for the CDR3 is TGTGCCAGCAGTCTCCGCGGACAGCTCGAGCAGTACTTC. This sequence encodes CASSLRGQLEQYF.

CDR3 in amino acids: CASSSSRSGNEQFF. The DNA for the CDR3 is TGTGCCAGCAGCTCCTCGAGAAGTGGTAATGAGCAGTTCTTC. The chain is built from TRBV7-7 and TRBJ2-1; D gene unclear. Germline lookup yields CDR1 SSHAT and CDR2 FNYEAQ (reference sequence). Trimming left V 4 bases short and J 7 bases short, with 14 bases between. This CDR3 has 14 residues. The full variable domain, rest sourced from reference TRBV7-7 and TRBJ2-1, is GAGVSQSPRYKVTKRGQDVTLRCDPISSHATLYWYQQALGQGPEFLTYFNYEAQPDKSGLPSDRFSAERPEGSISTLTIQRTEQRDSAMYRCASSSSRSGNEQFFGPGTRLTVL.

The J gene is TRBJ2-1, the V gene TRBV27, with TRBD2 identical over 10 bases. The germline V gene has CDR1 MNHEY and CDR2 SMNVEV (reference sequence). V shed 6 bases and J 5 bases; nucleotides not matched to a gene: 16. This CDR3 contains 18 residues. DNA of the CDR3: TGTGCCAGCAGCCTTCGACTAGCGGGTCTAATAGGTGACAATGAGCAGTTCTTC. This codes for CASSLRLAGLIGDNEQFF.

This clone was detected only once. The genes are TRBV2 and TRBJ2-5, with a tentative D call TRBD2 (5 bases). Germline CDR1 and CDR2: SNHLY and FYNNEI. The CDR3 totals 14 residues. With 6 bases removed from V and 5 bases from J, the gap between germline ends came to 16 bases. The CDR3 bases are TGTGCCAGCAGGGACCGCGATTGGGAGGAGACCCAGTACTTC. It yields the protein CASRDRDWEETQYF.

V gene TRBV4-1 combines with J gene TRBJ2-3, with a possible D match to TRBD2 (6 bases). The V gene's germline CDR1 is MGHRA and CDR2 YSYEKL. The CDR3 extends over 16 amino acids. The V and J ends lost 2 bases and 5 bases respectively, with 17 bases between them. The CDR3 sequence: CASSQNPGLQGDTQYF. The DNA for the CDR3 is TGCGCCAGCAGCCAAAATCCGGGACTCCAAGGAGATACGCAGTATTTT.

The chain recombines TRBV6-5 with TRBJ2-7; D remains unclear. Germline V lookup: CDR1 MNHEY, CDR2 SVGAGI. The CDR3 totals 14 residues. V was shortened by 5 bases and J by 0 bases, with 11 bases between the two germline ends. The CDR3 nucleotides are TGTGCCAGCAGTGCTCGTTCGAGCTCCTACGAGCAGTACTTC. This encodes CASSARSSSYEQYF.

The chain has TRBV4-1 and TRBJ2-3; D uncertain. The CDR3 length is 15 residues. The germline V gene encodes CDR1 MGHRA and CDR2 YSYEKL. Deletions cut 0 bases from V and 0 bases from J, with 7 bases between. In DNA, the CDR3 is TGCGCCAGCAGCCAAGATCGCGGTAGCACAGATACGCAGTATTTT. Amino acids: CASSQDRGSTDTQYF.

The chain carries TRBV27 and TRBJ2-7, with 12 bases that match TRBD1. With V trimmed by 5 bases and J by 0 bases, 14 bases remained unmatched. There are 19 residues in the CDR3. The germline V gene encodes CDR1 MNHEY and CDR2 SMNVEV (reference sequence). The CDR3 nucleotides are TGTGCCAGCAGTCCGTATCCGGGACAGGGGGCCGTTTACTCCTACGAGCAGTACTTC. Its protein product is CASSPYPGQGAVYSYEQYF.

This chain connects TRBV27 to TRBJ1-1, with TRBD1 matching over 10 bases. After removal of 8 bases from V and 6 bases from J, the junction contained 6 bases not matched to a gene. CDR3 length: 13 residues. Germline CDR1 MNHEY, CDR2 SMNVEV (reference sequence). The CDR3 sequence is CASGRQGAPEAFF. CDR3 DNA sequence: TGTGCCAGCGGTAGACAGGGGGCGCCTGAAGCTTTCTTT.

The rearrangement joins TRBV6-4 to TRBJ2-7; 8 nucleotides align to TRBD1. CDR3 size: 14 residues. In germline, CDR1 is MRHNA, CDR2 SNTAGT. Trimming at V came to 4 bases and at J to 2 bases, leaving 4 bases not matched to a gene. CDR3 in DNA: TGTGCCAGCAGTGCCGAACAGGGGGCCTACGAGCAGTACTTC. Residues: CASSAEQGAYEQYF.

This clone was observed once. The rearrangement uses TRBV5-4 and TRBJ2-3, with D perhaps matching TRBD2 (5 bases). The V gene's germline CDR1 is SGHNT and CDR2 YYREEE (reference sequence). Trimming cost V 4 bases and J 0 bases, with 15 bases left between them. The CDR3 consists of 16 residues. This CDR3 reads CASSRSGASSTDTQYF. CDR3 sequence (DNA): TGTGCCAGCAGCAGAAGCGGCGCATCTAGCACAGATACGCAGTATTTT.

The chain links TRBV29-1 to TRBJ2-2, with 11 bases aligning to TRBD2. J lost 4 bases, V lost 2 bases, and 3 bases had no gene match. Germline CDR1 SQVTM, CDR2 ANQGSEA. This CDR3 has 15 amino acids. Here the CDR3 DNA reads TGCAGCGTTGAACCTAGCGGGAGGTCCACCGGGGAGCTGTTTTTT. It specifies CSVEPSGRSTGELFF.

V is TRBV7-9 and J is TRBJ1-5; maybe TRBD1 (5 bases). Trimming left V 3 bases short and J 4 bases short, with 16 bases between. The germline CDR1 and CDR2 sequences are SEHNR and FQNEAQ (reference sequence). CDR3 length: 16 amino acids. In DNA, the CDR3 is TGTGCCAGCAGCTTTTGGGGATCGGGGGTTAATCAGCCCCAGCATTTT. It encodes CASSFWGSGVNQPQHF.

The V gene is TRBV6-5, the J gene TRBJ1-1; D uncertain. The V end lost 6 bases, the J end lost 2 bases, and 10 bases lay between the germline ends. The CDR3 totals 13 residues. Germline CDR1 MNHEY, CDR2 SVGAGI. In nucleotides, the CDR3 is TGTGCCAGCAGCTCGAGAGATAACACTGAAGCTTTCTTT. Residues: CASSSRDNTEAFF.

The rearrangement joins TRBV9 to TRBJ2-1; no firm D call. CDR1 is SGDLS, CDR2 YYNGEE, per germline. The CDR3 contains 12 residues. V lost 2 bases and J 7 bases, leaving 7 bases between the germline ends. The CDR3 bases are TGTGCCAGCAGCGTTGTAAATAATGAGCAGTTCTTC. This translates into CASSVVNNEQFF.

The chain links TRBV5-1 to TRBJ1-1, with 9 bases that match TRBD1. From germline, CDR1 is SGHRS and CDR2 YFSETQ. The CDR3 covers 13 residues. Trimming removed 5 bases from V and 2 bases from J; junction bases left unmatched: 1. Written as DNA, the CDR3 is TGCGCCAGCAGACAGGGGGCTAACACTGAAGCTTTCTTT. Amino acid sequence: CASRQGANTEAFF.

This rearrangement joins TRBV9 to TRBJ2-1; TRBD2 matches 9 bases. This CDR3 region has 17 residues. J gave up 6 bases and V 0 bases, and 10 bases lay outside the gene matches. Germline V gene data show CDR1 as SGDLS and CDR2 as YYNGEE. CDR3 DNA sequence: TGTGCCAGCAGCGTAGGCGGCGGGAGGGCCACCGGCAATGAGCAGTTCTTC. As protein: CASSVGGGRATGNEQFF. The full variable domain, in which reference TRBV9 and TRBJ2-1 provide the parts outside the CDR3, is DSGVTQTPKHLITATGQRVTLRCSPRSGDLSVYWYQQSLDQGLQFLIQYYNGEERAKGNILERFSAQQFPDLHSELNLSSLELGDSALYFCASSVGGGRATGNEQFFGPGTRLTVL.

This clone has a single count. This chain connects TRBV29-1 to TRBJ1-2; tentatively, D is TRBD1 (5 bases). The germline CDR1 and CDR2 sequences are SQVTM and ANQGSEA. V dropped 0 bases and J dropped 5 bases, with 22 bases sitting between them. The CDR3 has 17 amino acids. The CDR3 DNA reads TGCAGCGTTGAAGATCGTGGCAGGGCCGTAATGCCATATGGCTACACCTTC. Its protein product is CSVEDRGRAVMPYGYTF.

This chain uses TRBV2 with TRBJ2-3; 10 bases align to TRBD2. The CDR3 totals 15 residues. V was pared by 8 bases and J by 2 bases, with 7 bases of the junction left unmatched. CDR1 and CDR2 from the germline V gene are SNHLY and FYNNEI. The CDR3 bases are TGTGCCAGCGGGGGGACTAGCGCGTACACAGATACGCAGTATTTT. Residues: CASGGTSAYTDTQYF.

The chain joins TRBV7-8 to TRBJ2-7, with a tentative D call TRBD2 (5 bases). In germline, CDR1 is SGHVS, CDR2 FQNEAQ. The V end was cut by 3 bases, the J end by 6 bases, with 9 bases between. The CDR3 runs 12 residues. The DNA for the CDR3 is TGTGCCAGCAGCTTGGAGGTCGGCGAGCAGTACTTC. As protein: CASSLEVGEQYF.

This clone was found once. The chain recombines TRBV19 with TRBJ1-1, with a possible D match to TRBD1 (5 bases). V was pared by 7 bases and J by 3 bases, with 18 bases between. The CDR3 runs to 15 residues. In germline, CDR1 is LNHDA, CDR2 SQIVND (reference sequence). DNA for the CDR3: TGTGCCAGTAAAGGCAGGGAAGGTAGGGACACTGAAGCTTTCTTT. It is translated as CASKGREGRDTEAFF.

V usage is TRBV7-6 and J usage is TRBJ2-1, with 12 bases fitting TRBD2. The trim removed 3 bases at V and 6 bases at J, leaving 3 bases unmatched. Germline CDR1 SGHVS, CDR2 FNYEAQ. CDR3 size: 15 residues. CDR3 nucleotide sequence: TGTGCCAGCAGCTTCACTAGCGGGAGGCTCAATGAGCAGTTCTTC. Protein: CASSFTSGRLNEQFF.